The clone carrying this T cell receptor beta chain turned up a few times. No antigen is known for it. The source of the sample is a study of naive and memory T cell subsets. The study's findings and limits: Over 90% of naive TCR sequences appeared only once, unlike memory subsets. Possibly reflecting memory cells re-expressing CD45RA, a few larger clonotypes occurred in naive repertoires, especially CD8.

An equimolar mix of two oligonucleotides served as the beta constant-region primer for TRBC1 and TRBC2. Four rounds of PCR amplified the ligated cDNA using nested alpha and beta constant-region primers plus SP2. An oligonucleotide with the SP2 primer and a 12-nucleotide UMI was ligated to the cDNA 3' end. TCRdb analysed the UMI-ligation and nested PCR reads with MiXCR anew, one entry per CDR3 protein. Of approximately 150,000 distinct CDR3 sequences in the sample, approximately 20% were seen once. The germline V gene has CDR1 DFQATT and CDR2 SNEGSKA (reference sequence). The V segment lost 5 bases and the J segment 2 bases; nucleotides outside the gene matches: 3. CDR3 length: 13 amino acids. Cells stained for CD3, CD4, CD8, CD45RA and CD27 were sorted into four subsets.

The sequenced sample was naive CD8+ T cells from blood. V gene TRBV20-1 combines with J gene TRBJ2-1; 7 positions match TRBD2. This TCR derives from a human donor in good health. CDR3 loop: CSALREPYNEQFF. The CDR3 bases are TGCAGTGCTTTGCGGGAGCCCTACAATGAGCAGTTCTTC.